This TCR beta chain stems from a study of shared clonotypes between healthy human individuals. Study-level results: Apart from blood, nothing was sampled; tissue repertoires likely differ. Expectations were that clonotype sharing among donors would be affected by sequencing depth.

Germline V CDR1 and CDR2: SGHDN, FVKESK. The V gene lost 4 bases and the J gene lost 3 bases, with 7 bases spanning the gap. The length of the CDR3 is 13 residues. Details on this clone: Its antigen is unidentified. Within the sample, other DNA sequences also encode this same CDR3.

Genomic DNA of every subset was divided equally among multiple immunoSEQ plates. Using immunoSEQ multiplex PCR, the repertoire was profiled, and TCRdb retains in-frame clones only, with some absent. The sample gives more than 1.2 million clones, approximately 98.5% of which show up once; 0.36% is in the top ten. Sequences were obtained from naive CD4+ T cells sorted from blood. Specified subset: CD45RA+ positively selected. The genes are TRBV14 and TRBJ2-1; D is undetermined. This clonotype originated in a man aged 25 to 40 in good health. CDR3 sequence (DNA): TGTGCCAGCAGCCCTCTTATCTACAATGAGCAGTTCTTC. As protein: CASSPLIYNEQFF.